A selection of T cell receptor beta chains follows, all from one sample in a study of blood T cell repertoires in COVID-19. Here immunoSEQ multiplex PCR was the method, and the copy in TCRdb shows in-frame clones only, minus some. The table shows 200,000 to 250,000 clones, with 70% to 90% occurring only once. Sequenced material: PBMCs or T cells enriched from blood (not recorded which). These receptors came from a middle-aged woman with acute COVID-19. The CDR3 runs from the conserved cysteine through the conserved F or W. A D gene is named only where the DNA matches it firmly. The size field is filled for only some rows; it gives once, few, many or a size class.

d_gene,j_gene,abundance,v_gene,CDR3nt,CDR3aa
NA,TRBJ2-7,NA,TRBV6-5,TGTGCCAGCAGTTACTCCAGAACCTACGAGCAGTACTTC,CASSYSRTYEQYF
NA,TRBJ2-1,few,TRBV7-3,TGTGCCAGCAGCCCTATGGCAGGGAACACACTCACACACAATGAGCAGTTCTTC,CASSPMAGNTLTHNEQFF
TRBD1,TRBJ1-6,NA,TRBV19,TGTGCCAGTAGTATTTTGGGACAGGGGGATTCACCCCTCCACTTT,CASSILGQGDSPLHF
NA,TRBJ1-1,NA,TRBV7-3,TGTGCCAGCAGCGCGCGACAGGTGTTAAACACTGAAGCTTTCTTT,CASSARQVLNTEAFF
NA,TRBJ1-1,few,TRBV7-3,TGTGCCAGCAGCCTCAACAGGGTTGGGACTGAAGCTTTCTTT,CASSLNRVGTEAFF
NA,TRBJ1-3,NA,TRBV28,TGTGCCAGCAGTTTTCTCCACGGCTCTGGAAACACCATATATTTT,CASSFLHGSGNTIYF
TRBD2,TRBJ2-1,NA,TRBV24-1,TGTGCCACCAGTGAGCGGGGGGGCTGGAATGAGCAGTTCTTC,CATSERGGWNEQFF
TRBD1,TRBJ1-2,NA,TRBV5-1,TGCGCCAGCAGCCTACGGACAGGGGGCGATGGCTACACCTTC,CASSLRTGGDGYTF
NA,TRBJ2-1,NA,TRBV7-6,TGTGCCAGCAGCTCCCCTGCCGGGGGCTCCTACAATGAGCAGTTCTTC,CASSSPAGGSYNEQFF
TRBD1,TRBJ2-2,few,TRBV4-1,TGCGCCAGCAGCCACATCCGGGACAGGGTTTCCGGGGAGCTGTTTTTT,CASSHIRDRVSGELFF
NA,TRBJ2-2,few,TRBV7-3,TGTGCCAGCAGCTCCTCAACGGCCGGGGAGCTGTTTTTT,CASSSSTAGELFF
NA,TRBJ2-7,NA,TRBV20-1,TGCAGTGCTCCTAACTACGAGCAGTACTTC,CSAPNYEQYF
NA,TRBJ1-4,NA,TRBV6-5,TGTGCCAGCAGGGTGACAGGCGGTGCGGAAAAACTGTTTTTT,CASRVTGGAEKLFF
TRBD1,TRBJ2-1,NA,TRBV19,TGTGCCAGTAGTAGACAGGGCCCCTACAATGAGCAGTTCTTC,CASSRQGPYNEQFF
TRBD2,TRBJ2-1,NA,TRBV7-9,TGTGCCAGCAGCAGACTAGCGGGGAACTCCTACAATGAGCAGTTCTTC,CASSRLAGNSYNEQFF
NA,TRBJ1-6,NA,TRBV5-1,TGCGCCAGCAGCTTGGAGGAGGGTGGTAATTCACCCCTCCACTTT,CASSLEEGGNSPLHF
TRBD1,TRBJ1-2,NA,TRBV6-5,TGTGCCAGCAGTTACACAGGGGGCAACTCTAACTATGGCTACACCTTC,CASSYTGGNSNYGYTF
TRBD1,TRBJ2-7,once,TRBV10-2,TGCGCCAGCAAAGACGGGACAGGGGGGACCTACGAGCAGTACTTC,CASKDGTGGTYEQYF
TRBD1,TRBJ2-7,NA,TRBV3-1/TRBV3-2,TGTGCCAGCAGCCAACTAACAGGGGGCGCCGACGAGCAGTACTTC,CASSQLTGGADEQYF
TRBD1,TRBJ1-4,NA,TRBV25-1,TGTGCCAGCAGTGCTAATCCTACAGGGGCAACCCATGAAAAACTGTTTTTT,CASSANPTGATHEKLFF
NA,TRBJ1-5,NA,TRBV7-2,TGTGCCAGCAGCTTGGCGGGGGAGACGAATCAGCCCCAGCATTTT,CASSLAGETNQPQHF
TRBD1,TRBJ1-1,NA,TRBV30,TGTGCCTCCGGGACAGAAGTAACCGAAGCTTTCTTT,CASGTEVTEAFF